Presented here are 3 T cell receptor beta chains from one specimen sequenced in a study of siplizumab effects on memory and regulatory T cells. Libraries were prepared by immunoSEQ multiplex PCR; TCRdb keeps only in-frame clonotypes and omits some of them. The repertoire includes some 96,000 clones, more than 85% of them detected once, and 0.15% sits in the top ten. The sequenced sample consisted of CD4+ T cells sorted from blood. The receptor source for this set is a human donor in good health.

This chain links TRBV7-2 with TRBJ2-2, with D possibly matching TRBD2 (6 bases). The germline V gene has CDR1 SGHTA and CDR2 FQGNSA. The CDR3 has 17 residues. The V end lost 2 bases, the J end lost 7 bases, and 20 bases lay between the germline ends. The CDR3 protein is CASSLIPSQVGGGELFF. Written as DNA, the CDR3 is TGTGCCAGCAGCTTAATCCCGTCCCAGGTCGGGGGCGGGGAGCTGTTTTTT.

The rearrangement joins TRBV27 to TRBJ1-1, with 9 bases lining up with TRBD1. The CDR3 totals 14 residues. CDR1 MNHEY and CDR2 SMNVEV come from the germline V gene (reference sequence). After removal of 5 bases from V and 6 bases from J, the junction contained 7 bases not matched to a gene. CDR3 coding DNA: TGTGCCAGCAGTCCGGGACAGGGTGGGGCTGAAGCTTTCTTT. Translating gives CASSPGQGGAEAFF.

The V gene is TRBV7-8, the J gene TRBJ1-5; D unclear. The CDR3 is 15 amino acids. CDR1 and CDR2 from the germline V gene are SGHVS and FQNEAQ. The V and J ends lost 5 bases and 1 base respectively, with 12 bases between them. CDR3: CASSLRSLSNQPQHF. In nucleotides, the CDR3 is TGTGCCAGCAGCCTAAGAAGTTTAAGCAATCAGCCCCAGCATTTT.